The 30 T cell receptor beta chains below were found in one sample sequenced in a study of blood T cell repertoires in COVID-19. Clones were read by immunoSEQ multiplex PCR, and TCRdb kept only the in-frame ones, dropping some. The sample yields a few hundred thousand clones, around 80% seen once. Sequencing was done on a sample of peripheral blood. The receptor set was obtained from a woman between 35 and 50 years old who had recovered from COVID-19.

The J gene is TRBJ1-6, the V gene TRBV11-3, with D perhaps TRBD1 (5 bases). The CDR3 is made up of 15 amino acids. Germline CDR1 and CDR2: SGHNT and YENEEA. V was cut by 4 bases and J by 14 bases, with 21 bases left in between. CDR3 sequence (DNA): TGTGCCAGCAGCTCCAGCCGATCACGGGGGTTCACCCTCCACTTT. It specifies CASSSSRSRGFTLHF.

The CDR3, as DNA: TGTGCCAGCAGTCGAGGGACAGGGATAGGGACAGATACGCAGTATTTT. The encoded protein is CASSRGTGIGTDTQYF. V is TRBV6-2 or TRBV6-3 and J is TRBJ2-3; 9 bases agree with TRBD1. The V and J ends lost 5 bases and 3 bases, in that order; junction bases with no gene match: 9. This CDR3 is 16 amino acids long. Germline lookup yields CDR1 MNHEY and CDR2 SVGEGT.

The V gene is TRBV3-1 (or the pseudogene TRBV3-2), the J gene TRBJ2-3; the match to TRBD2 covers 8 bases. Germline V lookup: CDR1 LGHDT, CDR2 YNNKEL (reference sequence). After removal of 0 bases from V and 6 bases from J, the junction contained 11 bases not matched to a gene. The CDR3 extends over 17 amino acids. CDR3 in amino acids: CASSQDTSGYEADTQYF. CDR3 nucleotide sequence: TGTGCCAGCAGCCAAGATACTAGCGGATATGAAGCGGATACGCAGTATTTT.

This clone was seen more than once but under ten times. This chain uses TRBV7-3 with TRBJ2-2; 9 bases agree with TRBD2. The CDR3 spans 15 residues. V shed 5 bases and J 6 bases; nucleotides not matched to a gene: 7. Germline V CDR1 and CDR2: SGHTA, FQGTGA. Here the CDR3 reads CASSPAGGSSGELFF. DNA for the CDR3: TGTGCCAGCAGCCCCGCGGGGGGGTCCTCCGGGGAGCTGTTTTTT.

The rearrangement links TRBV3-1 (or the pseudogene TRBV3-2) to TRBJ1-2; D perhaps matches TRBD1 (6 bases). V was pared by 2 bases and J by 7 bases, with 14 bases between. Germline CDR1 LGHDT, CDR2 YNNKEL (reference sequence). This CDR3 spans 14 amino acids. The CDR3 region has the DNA TGTGCCAGCAGCCAACCTGACAGGTTGTCTGGCTACACCTTC. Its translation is CASSQPDRLSGYTF.

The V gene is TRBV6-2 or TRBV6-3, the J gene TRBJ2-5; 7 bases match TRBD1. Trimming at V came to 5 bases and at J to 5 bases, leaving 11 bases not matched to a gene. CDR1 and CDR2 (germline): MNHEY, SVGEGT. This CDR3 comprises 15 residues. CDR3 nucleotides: TGTGCCAGCAGTCAAGGGACAGCCCCGCAGGAGACCCAGTACTTC. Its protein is CASSQGTAPQETQYF.

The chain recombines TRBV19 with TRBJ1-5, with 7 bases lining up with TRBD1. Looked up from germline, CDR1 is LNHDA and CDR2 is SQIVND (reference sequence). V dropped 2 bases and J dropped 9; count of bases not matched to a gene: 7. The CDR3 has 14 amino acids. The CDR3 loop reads CASSIRQGDRPQHF. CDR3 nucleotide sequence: TGTGCCAGTAGTATAAGACAGGGTGATCGGCCCCAGCATTTT. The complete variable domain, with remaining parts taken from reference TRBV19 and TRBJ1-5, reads DGGITQSPKYLFRKEGQNVTLSCEQNLNHDAMYWYRQDPGQGLRLIYYSQIVNDFQKGDIAEGYSVSREKKESFPLTVTSAQKNPTAFYLCASSIRQGDRPQHFGDGTRLSIL.

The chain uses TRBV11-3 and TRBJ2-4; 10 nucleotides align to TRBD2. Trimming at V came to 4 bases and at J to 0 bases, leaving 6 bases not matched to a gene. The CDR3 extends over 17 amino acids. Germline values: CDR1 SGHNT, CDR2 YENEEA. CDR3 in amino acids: CASSYSSGGVAKNIQYF. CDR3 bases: TGTGCCAGCAGCTACTCTAGCGGGGGTGTAGCCAAAAACATTCAGTACTTC. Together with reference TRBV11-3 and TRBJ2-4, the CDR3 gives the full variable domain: EAGVVQSPRYKIIEKKQPVAFWCNPISGHNTLYWYLQNLGQGPELLIRYENEEAVDDSQLPKDRFSAERLKGVDSTLKIQPAELGDSAVYLCASSYSSGGVAKNIQYFGAGTRLSVL.

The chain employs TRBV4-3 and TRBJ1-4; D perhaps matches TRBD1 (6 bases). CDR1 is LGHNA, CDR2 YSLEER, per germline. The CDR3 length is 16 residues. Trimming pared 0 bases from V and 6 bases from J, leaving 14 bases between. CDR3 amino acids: CASSQDLRGGDEKLFF. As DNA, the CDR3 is TGCGCCAGCAGCCAAGATCTGAGGGGGGGGGATGAAAAACTGTTTTTT.

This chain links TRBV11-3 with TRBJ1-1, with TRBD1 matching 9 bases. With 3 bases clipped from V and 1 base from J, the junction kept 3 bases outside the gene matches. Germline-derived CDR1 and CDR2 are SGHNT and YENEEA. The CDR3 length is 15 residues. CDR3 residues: CASSFLGQGNTEAFF. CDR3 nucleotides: TGTGCCAGCAGCTTCCTGGGACAGGGGAACACTGAAGCTTTCTTT.

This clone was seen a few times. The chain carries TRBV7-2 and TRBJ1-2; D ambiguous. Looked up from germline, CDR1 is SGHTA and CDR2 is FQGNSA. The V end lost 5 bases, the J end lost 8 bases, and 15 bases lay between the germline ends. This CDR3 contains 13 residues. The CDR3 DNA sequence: TGTGCCAGCAGCATATCAGTCAGTCAGGGCTACACCTTC. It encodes CASSISVSQGYTF.

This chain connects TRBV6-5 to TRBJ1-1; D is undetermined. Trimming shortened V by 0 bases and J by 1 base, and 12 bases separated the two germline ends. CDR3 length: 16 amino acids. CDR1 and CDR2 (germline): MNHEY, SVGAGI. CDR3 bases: TGTGCCAGCAGTTACTCTTCTGGTTCGGGGAACACTGAAGCTTTCTTT. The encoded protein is CASSYSSGSGNTEAFF.

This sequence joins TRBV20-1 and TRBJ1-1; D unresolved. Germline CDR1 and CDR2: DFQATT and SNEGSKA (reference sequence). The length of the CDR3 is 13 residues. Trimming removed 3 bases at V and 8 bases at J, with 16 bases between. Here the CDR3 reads CSASIATKVEAFF. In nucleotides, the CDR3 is TGCAGTGCTAGTATAGCGACGAAGGTGGAAGCTTTCTTT.

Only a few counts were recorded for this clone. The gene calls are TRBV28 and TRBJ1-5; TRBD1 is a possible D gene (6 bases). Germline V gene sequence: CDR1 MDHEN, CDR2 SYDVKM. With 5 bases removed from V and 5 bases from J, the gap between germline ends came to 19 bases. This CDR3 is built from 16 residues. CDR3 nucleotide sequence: TGTGCCAGCAGTCCCCCCCGCGGGAGGGGGGATCAGCCCCAGCATTTT. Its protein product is CASSPPRGRGDQPQHF.

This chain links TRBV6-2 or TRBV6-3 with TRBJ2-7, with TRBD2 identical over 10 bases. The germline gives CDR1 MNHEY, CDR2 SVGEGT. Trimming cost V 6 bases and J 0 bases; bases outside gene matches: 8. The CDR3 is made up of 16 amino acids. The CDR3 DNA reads TGTGCCAGCAGCAATTTAGCGGGGGGCTTCTCCTACGAGCAGTACTTC. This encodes CASSNLAGGFSYEQYF.

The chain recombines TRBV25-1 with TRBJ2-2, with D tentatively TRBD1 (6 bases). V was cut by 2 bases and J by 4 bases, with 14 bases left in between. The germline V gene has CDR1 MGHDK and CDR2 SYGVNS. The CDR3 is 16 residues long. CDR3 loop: CASSEMVGAGTGELFF. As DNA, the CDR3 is TGTGCCAGCAGTGAAATGGTGGGGGCGGGCACCGGGGAGCTGTTTTTT.

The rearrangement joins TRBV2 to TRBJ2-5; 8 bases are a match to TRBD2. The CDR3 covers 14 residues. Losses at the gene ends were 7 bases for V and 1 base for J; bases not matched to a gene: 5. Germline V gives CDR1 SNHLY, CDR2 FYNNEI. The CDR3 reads CASNSGESQETQYF. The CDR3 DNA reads TGTGCCAGCAATAGCGGGGAAAGCCAAGAGACCCAGTACTTC.

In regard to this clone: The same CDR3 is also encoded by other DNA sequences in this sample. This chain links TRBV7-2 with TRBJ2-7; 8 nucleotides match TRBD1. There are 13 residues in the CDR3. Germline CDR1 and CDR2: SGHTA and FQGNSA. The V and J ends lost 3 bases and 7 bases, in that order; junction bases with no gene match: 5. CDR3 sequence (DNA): TGTGCCAGCAGCTTGCAGGGGGCGAGAGAGCAGTACTTC. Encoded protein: CASSLQGAREQYF.

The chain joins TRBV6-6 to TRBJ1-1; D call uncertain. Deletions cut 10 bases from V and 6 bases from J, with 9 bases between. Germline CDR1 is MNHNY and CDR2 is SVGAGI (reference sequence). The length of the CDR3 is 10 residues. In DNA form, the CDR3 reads TGTGCCACCCGGAGGTCTGAAGCTTTCTTT. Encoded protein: CATRRSEAFF.

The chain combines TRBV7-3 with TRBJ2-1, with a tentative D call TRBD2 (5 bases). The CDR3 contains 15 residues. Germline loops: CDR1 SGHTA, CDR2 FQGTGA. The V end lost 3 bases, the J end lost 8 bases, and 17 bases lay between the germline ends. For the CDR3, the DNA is TGTGCCAGCAGCTTGGGTGGGGTCGGAGGCTATGAGCAGTTCTTC. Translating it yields CASSLGGVGGYEQFF.

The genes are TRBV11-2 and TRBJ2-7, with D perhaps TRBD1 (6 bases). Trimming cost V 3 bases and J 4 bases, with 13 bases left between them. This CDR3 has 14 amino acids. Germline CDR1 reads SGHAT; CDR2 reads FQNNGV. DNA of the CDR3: TGTGCCAGCAGCTTTGGGGACAATACTTACGAGCAGTACTTC. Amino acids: CASSFGDNTYEQYF.

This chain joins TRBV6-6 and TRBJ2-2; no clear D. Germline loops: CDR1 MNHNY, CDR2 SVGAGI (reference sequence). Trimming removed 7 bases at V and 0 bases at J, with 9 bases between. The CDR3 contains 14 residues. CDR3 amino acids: CASIKAANTGELFF. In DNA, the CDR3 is TGTGCCAGCATCAAGGCGGCGAACACCGGGGAGCTGTTTTTT.

Here the CDR3 reads CASSQSSALYEQYF. The CDR3 coding sequence is TGTGCCAGCAGTCAAAGCAGCGCTCTCTACGAGCAGTACTTC. V is TRBV27 and J is TRBJ2-7; D is unresolved. V lost 5 bases and J lost 3, with 14 bases in between. Germline assignment: CDR1 MNHEY and CDR2 SMNVEV (reference sequence). The CDR3 runs to 14 residues.

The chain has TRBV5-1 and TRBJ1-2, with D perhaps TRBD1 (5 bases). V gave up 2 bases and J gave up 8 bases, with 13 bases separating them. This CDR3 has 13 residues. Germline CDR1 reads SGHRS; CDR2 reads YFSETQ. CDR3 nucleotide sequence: TGCGCCAGCAGCTTCGGGGGGATAGACGGCTACACCTTC. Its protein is CASSFGGIDGYTF.

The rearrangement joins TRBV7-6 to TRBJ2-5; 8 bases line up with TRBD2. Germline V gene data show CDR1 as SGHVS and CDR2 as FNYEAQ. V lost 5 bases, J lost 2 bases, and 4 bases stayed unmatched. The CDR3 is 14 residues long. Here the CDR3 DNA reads TGTGCCAGCAGCGCGGCGGGGGGTCAAGAGACCCAGTACTTC. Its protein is CASSAAGGQETQYF.

The DNA for the CDR3 is TGTGCCAGTAGTAATGAGGCTGCAGGACTTTACACTGAAGCTTTCTTT. Protein product: CASSNEAAGLYTEAFF. The gene calls are TRBV19 and TRBJ1-1; no firm D call. The V gene's germline CDR1 is LNHDA and CDR2 SQIVND (reference sequence). This CDR3 comprises 16 residues. V was shortened by 4 bases and J by 3 bases, with 18 bases between the two germline ends.

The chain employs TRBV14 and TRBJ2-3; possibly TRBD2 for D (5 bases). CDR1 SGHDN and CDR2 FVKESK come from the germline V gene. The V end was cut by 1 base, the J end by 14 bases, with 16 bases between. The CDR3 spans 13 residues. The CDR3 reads CASSQVIGRTRYF. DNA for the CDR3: TGTGCCAGCAGCCAAGTAATTGGGAGAACCCGGTATTTT. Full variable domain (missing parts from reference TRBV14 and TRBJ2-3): EAGVTQFPSHSVIEKGQTVTLRCDPISGHDNLYWYRRVMGKEIKFLLHFVKESKQDESGMPNNRFLAERTGGTYSTLKVQPAELEDSGVYFCASSQVIGRTRYFGPGTRLTVL.

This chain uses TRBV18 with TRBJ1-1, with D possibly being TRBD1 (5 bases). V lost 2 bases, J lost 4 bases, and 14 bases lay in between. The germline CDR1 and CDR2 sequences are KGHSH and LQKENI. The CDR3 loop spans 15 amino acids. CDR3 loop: CASSPDLGVSTEAFF. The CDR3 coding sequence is TGTGCCAGCTCACCAGACCTAGGGGTTAGCACTGAAGCTTTCTTT.

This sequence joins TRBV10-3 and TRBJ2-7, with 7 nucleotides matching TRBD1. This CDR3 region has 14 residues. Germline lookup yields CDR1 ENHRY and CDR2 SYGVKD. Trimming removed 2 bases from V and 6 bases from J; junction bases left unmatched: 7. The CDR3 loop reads CAISEGQVNFEQYF. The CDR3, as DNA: TGTGCCATCAGTGAGGGACAGGTGAACTTCGAGCAGTACTTC.

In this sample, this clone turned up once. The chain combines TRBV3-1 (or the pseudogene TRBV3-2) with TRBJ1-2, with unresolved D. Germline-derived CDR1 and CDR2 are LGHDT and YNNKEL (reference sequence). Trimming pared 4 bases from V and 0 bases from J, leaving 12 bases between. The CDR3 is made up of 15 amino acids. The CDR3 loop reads CASSREYIANYGYTF. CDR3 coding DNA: TGTGCCAGCAGCCGGGAGTACATAGCTAACTATGGCTACACCTTC.